The 9 T cell receptor beta chains below come from one sample, sequenced in a study of T cells in Graves' hyperthyroidism and ophthalmopathy. TCR beta CDR3 regions were amplified from RNA. Carried out on the TCR CDR3, a first-round RT-PCR used the HTBI primer set. TCRdb passed the multiplex PCR reads through MiXCR, listing each CDR3 protein once. The top ten hold roughly 71% of the sample, which has 140,000 or so distinct CDR3 sequences, roughly 23% seen once. The specimen was blood. The receptors were sampled from a woman aged 45-65 years with Graves' hyperthyroidism that later progressed to Graves' ophthalmopathy.

At least ten counts were recorded for this clonotype. This rearrangement joins TRBV11-2 to TRBJ1-2; a weak D match, TRBD1 (5 bases). Trimming took off 4 bases at V and 8 bases at J, with 20 bases between the two ends. CDR1 and CDR2 from the germline V gene are SGHAT and FQNNGV. This CDR3 has 15 residues. This chain's CDR3 is CASSSKSGVTGGYTF. CDR3 sequence (DNA): TGTGCCAGCAGCTCAAAGTCGGGGGTAACGGGCGGCTACACCTTC.

This clonotype was picked up a small number of times. The rearrangement links TRBV18 to TRBJ2-1, with TRBD2 as a possible D gene (6 bases). The CDR3 extends over 16 amino acids. CDR1 is KGHSH and CDR2 is LQKENI in the germline V gene. V lost 0 bases to trimming and J lost 8 bases, with 17 bases between them. The CDR3 region is CASSPPGRGWGDEQFF. Here the CDR3 DNA reads TGTGCCAGCTCACCACCGGGGCGGGGTTGGGGCGATGAGCAGTTCTTC.

This clonotype was detected many times. V and J are TRBV27 and TRBJ2-7; TRBD1 matches at 8 bases. The V gene end was trimmed by 5 bases and the J gene end by 2 bases; junction bases not matched to a gene: 11. CDR3 length: 16 residues. Germline V gives CDR1 MNHEY, CDR2 SMNVEV (reference sequence). For the CDR3, the DNA is TGTGCCAGCAGTCCGGCCGGGACAGGTCTCGCCTACGAGCAGTACTTC. It encodes CASSPAGTGLAYEQYF.

The chain couples TRBV6-1 to TRBJ1-5, with 8 bases matching TRBD1. Per the germline V gene, CDR1 is MNHNS and CDR2 is SASEGT. The length of the CDR3 is 15 residues. V lost 5 bases to trimming and J lost 1 base; unmatched junction nucleotides: 4. The CDR3 nucleotides read TGTGCCAGCAGTACGAGGACAGGGAGCAATCAGCCCCAGCATTTT. It is translated as CASSTRTGSNQPQHF.

This clonotype was picked up many times. The chain carries TRBV28 and TRBJ2-4, with D possibly matching TRBD2 (6 bases). The CDR3 length is 18 residues. The germline gives CDR1 MDHEN, CDR2 SYDVKM. Trimming removed 5 bases from V and 3 bases from J, with 23 bases in between. The CDR3 sequence is CASSPSLMRGRDKNIQYF. The CDR3 DNA reads TGTGCCAGCAGTCCCTCTTTAATGCGGGGCCGAGACAAAAACATTCAGTACTTC.

This clonotype was seen repeatedly, ten times or more. The CDR3 protein is CASSTKWEQYF. The DNA for the CDR3 is TGTGCCAGCAGTACAAAGTGGGAGCAGTACTTC. The chain is built from TRBV28 and TRBJ2-7, with D hard to call. Deletions cut 5 bases from V and 7 bases from J, with 9 bases between. The CDR3 is 11 amino acids. The germline gives CDR1 MDHEN, CDR2 SYDVKM.

A few counts support this clonotype. The V gene is TRBV5-1, the J gene TRBJ2-7; 8 nucleotides agree with TRBD1. Trimming took 3 bases from V and 3 from J; bases not matched to a gene: 8. The CDR3 contains 15 residues. The germline V gene has CDR1 SGHRS and CDR2 YFSETQ. The DNA for the CDR3 is TGCGCCAGCAGCTCTCGGGACAGGTCGGGCTACGAGCAGTACTTC. Protein: CASSSRDRSGYEQYF.

The V and J genes are TRBV5-6 and TRBJ1-2; D call uncertain. The CDR3 runs to 14 residues. Trimming removed 6 bases at V and 3 bases at J, with 15 bases between. CDR1 and CDR2 (germline): SGHDT, YYEEEE. The CDR3 sequence: CASTAGPTDYGYTF. DNA of the CDR3: TGTGCCAGCACCGCGGGTCCGACCGACTATGGCTACACCTTC.

This clonotype has a count of ten or more. V is TRBV14 and J is TRBJ2-3, with 15 bases lining up with TRBD2. The germline V gene has CDR1 SGHDN and CDR2 FVKESK. The CDR3 runs to 17 residues. V lost 1 base, J lost 6 bases, and 5 bases stayed unmatched. CDR3 sequence reads: CASSQVGGLAGGDTQYF. DNA of the CDR3: TGTGCCAGCAGCCAAGTTGGGGGACTAGCGGGAGGCGATACGCAGTATTTT.